The 2 T cell receptor beta chains presented below share a single source sample, sequenced in a study of blood T cells in healthy people across ages. Next came a second PCR, run for about 7 to 12 cycles, which used a sample-barcoded 5' primer along with a J-beta primer mix. TCRdb itself ran the 5' RACE reads through MiXCR, one entry per CDR3 protein. The sample lists fewer than 900,000 distinct CDR3 sequences, roughly 45% occurring once. The material sequenced was blood. The receptors were gathered from a woman aged 60-70 years in good health.

CDR3 in DNA: TGTGCCAGCAGCCGAGACATCGTCTATGGCTACACCTTC. It specifies CASSRDIVYGYTF. The genes are TRBV7-9 and TRBJ1-2; D not resolved. This CDR3 is built from 13 residues. Trimming left V 5 bases short and J 4 bases short, with 11 bases between. Germline CDR1 and CDR2: SEHNR and FQNEAQ (reference sequence).

A few counts support this clonotype. The J gene is TRBJ2-7, the V gene TRBV6-5, with TRBD1 matching over 9 bases. CDR1 is MNHEY and CDR2 is SVGAGI in the germline V gene. J was trimmed by 2 bases and V by 2 bases; bases with no gene match: 4. The CDR3 is made up of 15 amino acids. CDR3: CASSYRGQGTYEQYF. The DNA for the CDR3 is TGTGCCAGCAGTTACCGAGGACAGGGGACCTACGAGCAGTACTTC.